One and the same sample provided the 7 T cell receptor beta chains below, sequenced in a study of T cells after yellow fever vaccination. TCRdb independently ran MiXCR on the 5' RACE reads; one entry per CDR3 protein. This table has 500,000 to 650,000 distinct CDR3 sequences, less than 20% appearing once. This specimen consisted of PBMCs, obtained about 5 days after the first yellow fever vaccination. Receptors were obtained from a man between 18 and 29 years old who received the YFV17D yellow fever vaccine.

The table lists this clonotype with a few counts. This chain links TRBV12-5 with TRBJ2-5, with 10 bases lining up with TRBD2. The V gene end was trimmed by 7 bases and the J gene end by 5 bases; junction bases not matched to a gene: 10. The germline CDR1 and CDR2 sequences are LGHNT and FRNRAP. This CDR3 has 15 residues. The CDR3 spells CASASQRGGRETQYF. In nucleotides, the CDR3 is TGTGCTAGTGCCTCCCAGCGGGGGGGCAGGGAGACCCAGTACTTC.

This clonotype was detected many times. The chain links TRBV4-2 to TRBJ2-1; 8 nucleotides match TRBD2. Germline assignment: CDR1 LGHNA and CDR2 YNFKEQ. Losses at the gene ends were 4 bases for V and 8 bases for J; bases not matched to a gene: 13. The CDR3 covers 16 residues. CDR3 sequence (DNA): TGTGCCAGCAGCCCAACTAGCGGCTTGAGTTTGGATGAGCAGTTCTTC. Translation: CASSPTSGLSLDEQFF.

The V and J genes are TRBV6-2 or TRBV6-3 and TRBJ2-5; D is unclear. Per the germline V gene, CDR1 is MNHEY and CDR2 is SVGEGT. Trimming cost V 6 bases and J 7 bases, with 21 bases left between them. The CDR3 length is 15 residues. CDR3 loop: CASSPDHTSFATQYF. The CDR3 DNA sequence: TGTGCCAGCAGCCCTGACCATACGAGCTTTGCGACCCAGTACTTC.

This clonotype has a handful of counts. This chain uses TRBV6-5 with TRBJ1-3; D possibly corresponds to TRBD1 (6 bases). The V gene's germline CDR1 is MNHEY and CDR2 SVGAGI. Trimming shortened V by 2 bases and J by 2 bases, and 13 bases separated the two germline ends. The CDR3 runs 16 residues. CDR3 DNA sequence: TGTGCCAGCAGTTACGGGGGGCCAGGGGCTGGAAACACCATATATTTT. It encodes CASSYGGPGAGNTIYF.

This clonotype has only a few counts. The chain is built from TRBV4-3 and TRBJ1-2; D is unresolved. The CDR3 sequence is 14 residues long. With 2 bases removed from V and 3 bases from J, the gap between germline ends came to 10 bases. Germline CDR1 is LGHNA and CDR2 is YSLEER. The CDR3 DNA reads as TGCGCCAGCAGCCAAAGCTCGGACTACTATGGCTACACCTTC. Encoded protein: CASSQSSDYYGYTF.

The gene calls are TRBV2 and TRBJ2-3; 9 bases line up with TRBD1. This CDR3 contains 15 residues. CDR1 is SNHLY and CDR2 is FYNNEI in the germline V gene. Trimming removed 4 bases from V and 2 bases from J; junction bases left unmatched: 4. The CDR3 region is CASSGGTGNTDTQYF. In nucleotides, the CDR3 is TGTGCCAGCAGTGGGGGGACAGGGAACACAGATACGCAGTATTTT. Full variable domain (rest looked up from reference TRBV2 and TRBJ2-3): EPEVTQTPSHQVTQMGQEVILRCVPISNHLYFYWYRQILGQKVEFLVSFYNNEISEKSEIFDDQFSVERPDGSNFTLKIRSTKLEDSAMYFCASSGGTGNTDTQYFGPGTRLTVL.

This clonotype came up once. The J gene is TRBJ1-1, the V gene TRBV4-3, with D possibly being TRBD1 (6 bases). Trimming pared 1 base from V and 1 base from J, leaving 13 bases between. The germline CDR1 and CDR2 sequences are LGHNA and YSLEER. This CDR3 comprises 16 residues. The CDR3: CASSQGGGFANTEAFF. The DNA for the CDR3 is TGCGCCAGCAGCCAAGGTGGGGGCTTCGCGAACACTGAAGCTTTCTTT.